The present T cell receptor (beta chain) was sequenced within a study of blood T cell repertoires in COVID-19. At the level of the study: Nucleic acid was either cDNA or gDNA, and it came from T cells, B-cell-depleted T cells, or PBMCs.

Using immunoSEQ multiplex PCR, the repertoire was profiled, and TCRdb retains in-frame clones only, with some absent. Among approximately 270,000 clones listed, roughly four fifths were seen once. Germline assignment: CDR1 SEHNR and CDR2 FQNEAQ (reference sequence). With 5 bases clipped from V and 4 bases from J, the junction kept 5 bases outside the gene matches. The CDR3 runs 14 residues. The material sequenced was peripheral blood. This receptor was identified in a person aged 65 to 85 with COVID-19, enrolled during active disease. This sequence joins TRBV7-9 and TRBJ1-1; 9 positions agree with TRBD1. CDR3 coding DNA: TGTGCCAGCAGCCCGGACAGGGGCTTCACTGAAGCTTTCTTT. This encodes CASSPDRGFTEAFF.